These 6 T cell receptor beta chains came from one sample sequenced in a study of breast tumors, draining lymph nodes, adjacent tissues. Breast cancer patients provided tissue from their axillary draining lymph nodes. TCRdb independently ran MiXCR on the multiplex PCR reads; one entry per CDR3 protein. In the table there are fewer than 85,000 distinct CDR3 sequences, approximately 19% of which are singletons. Sequences were obtained from axillary lymph node tissue. The receptors were gathered from a female donor with breast cancer. Some clones in this sample may be carry-over from other donors' samples.

A note on this clonotype: This could be a read error, since a much larger clone is one nucleotide away. The chain joins TRBV5-1 to TRBJ2-1; no firm D call. The V end lost 0 bases, the J end lost 4 bases, and 11 bases lay between the germline ends. Germline-derived CDR1 and CDR2 are SGHRS and YFSETQ. The CDR3 length is 15 residues. Written as DNA, the CDR3 is TGCGCCAGCAGCTTGGATAGGGCTGGATACAATGAGCAGTTCTTC. It translates to CASSLDRAGYNEQFF.

This clonotype was observed at least ten times. The chain links TRBV19 to TRBJ2-7; tentative D call: TRBD2 (7 bases). The germline V gene encodes CDR1 LNHDA and CDR2 SQIVND (reference sequence). V gave up 3 bases and J gave up 4 bases, with 19 bases separating them. The CDR3 runs 16 residues. In DNA, the CDR3 is TGTGCCAGTAGTATGTTGGGGGCGAGCGGGATTTACGAGCAGTACTTC. It is translated as CASSMLGASGIYEQYF.

The table lists this clonotype with a count of one. A read error is possible here, since a much larger clone lies one base away. This chain connects TRBV5-1 to TRBJ2-3, with 14 bases aligning to TRBD2. Looked up from germline, CDR1 is SGHRS and CDR2 is YFSETQ. Trimming took 2 bases from V and 1 from J; bases not matched to a gene: 3. The CDR3 runs 17 residues. CDR3 loop: CASSFGLAGGCTDTQYF. The CDR3 DNA follows: TGCGCCAGCAGCTTCGGACTAGCGGGGGGTTGCACAGATACGCAGTATTTT.

This clonotype was picked up a small number of times. The chain links TRBV28 to TRBJ2-3; 8 nucleotides line up with TRBD2. The CDR3 covers 14 residues. CDR1 and CDR2 from the germline V gene are MDHEN and SYDVKM. Losses at the gene ends were 4 bases for V and 5 bases for J; bases not matched to a gene: 5. The CDR3 is CASSSSLAGDTQYF. The CDR3 DNA follows: TGTGCCAGCAGTTCATCTCTAGCGGGAGATACGCAGTATTTT.

This clonotype has at least ten counts. The chain recombines TRBV6-1 with TRBJ2-3, with TRBD1 matching 7 bases. The junction had 6 bases not matched to a gene; V was cut back by 7 bases and J by 2 bases. The germline V gene has CDR1 MNHNS and CDR2 SASEGT. The CDR3 consists of 14 residues. CDR3 protein: CASNMDRNTDTQYF. CDR3 bases: TGTGCCAGCAATATGGACAGGAACACAGATACGCAGTATTTT.

This clonotype was seen repeatedly, ten times or more. The chain employs TRBV20-1 and TRBJ1-5; D gene ambiguous. Germline V CDR1 and CDR2: DFQATT, SNEGSKA (reference sequence). V shed 6 bases and J shed 0 bases, with 15 bases lying between them. There are 15 residues in the CDR3. The CDR3 region is CSASRVGYSNQPQHF. CDR3 sequence (DNA): TGCAGTGCCAGTCGTGTAGGTTATAGCAATCAGCCCCAGCATTTT.